Below are 6 T cell receptor gamma chains sequenced from a single sample in a study of gammadelta T cells in human blood. TCRdb re-called clones from the RT-PCR reads using CATT. The data show roughly 170 gamma-chain clones, approximately 11% seen once. What was sequenced was Vgamma9Vdelta2 gamma-delta T cells from adult blood. Source of these receptors: a human donor.

Details on this clone: This probably arose from a read error, given a far larger clone one base away. The V and J genes are TRGV9 and TRGJP. Germline CDR1 is GITISATS and CDR2 is ISYDGTV (reference sequence). The CDR3 extends over 18 amino acids. The ends lost 6 bases at V and 7 bases at J; junction bases unmatched: 15. The CDR3 coding sequence is TGTGCCTTGTGGAACCCCGGGAGAAGCGAGTTGGGCAAAAAAATCAAGGTATTT. Translating it yields CALWNPGRSELGKKIKVF.

With regard to this clone: The TCRdb record carries a much larger clone's protein, which differs from this DNA's translation at residue 13; a read error is the likely cause, and the protein listed here is the DNA translation. The chain combines TRGV8 with TRGJ1 or TRGJ2. Germline V lookup: CDR1 VENAVY, CDR2 YDSYNSRV. The length of the CDR3 is 14 residues. In DNA, the CDR3 is TGTGCCACCTGGCCCGCCCTGAGTTATTGTAAGAAAATCTTT. Its protein is CATWPALSYCKKIF.

This clone is labeled large. This CDR3 is also generated by other DNA sequences in the sample. The rearrangement links TRGV9 to TRGJP. Germline lookup yields CDR1 GITISATS and CDR2 ISYDGTV (reference sequence). The CDR3 contains 17 residues. V shed 0 bases and J 7 bases; nucleotides not matched to a gene: 6. The CDR3 protein is CALWEVVRELGKKIKVF. In DNA, the CDR3 is TGTGCCTTGTGGGAGGTGGTTCGGGAGTTGGGCAAAAAAATCAAGGTATTT.

In the case of this clone: This may come from a read error, since a much larger clone is one base off. Other DNA sequences within the sample encode an identical CDR3. The J gene is TRGJP, the V gene TRGV9. Germline CDR1 is GITISATS and CDR2 is ISYDGTV (reference sequence). Unmatched junction bases numbered 3, after V lost 0 bases and J lost 7 bases. CDR3 length: 16 residues. The CDR3 bases are TGTGCCTTGTGGGAGGTGAAGGAGTTGGGCAAAAAAATCAAGGTATTT. Its protein is CALWEVKELGKKIKVF.

This clone ranks as hyperexpanded. Other nucleotide sequences in the sample specify the same CDR3. The chain joins TRGV9 to TRGJP. V lost 1 base to trimming and J lost 4 bases; unmatched junction nucleotides: 1. Per germline, CDR1 GITISATS and CDR2 ISYDGTV (reference sequence). This CDR3 comprises 16 residues. The CDR3 region is CALWEVQELGKKIKVF. CDR3 sequence (DNA): TGTGCCTTGTGGGAGGTACAAGAGTTGGGCAAAAAAATCAAGGTATTT.

By frequency in the sample, this clone is hyperexpanded (1% or more). The chain joins TRGV9 to TRGJP. The CDR3 totals 15 residues. Germline V gene lookup returns CDR1 GITISATS and CDR2 ISYDGTV (reference sequence). Unmatched junction bases numbered 2, after V lost 0 bases and J lost 9 bases. CDR3 in DNA: TGTGCCTTGTGGGAGGTGCGGTTGGGCAAAAAAATCAAGGTATTT. It specifies CALWEVRLGKKIKVF.